These 17 T cell receptor beta chains came from one sample sequenced in a study of PD-L1 blockade in urothelial cancer. Stated time point: peripheral blood 6 weeks after treatment start. TCRdb keeps only in-frame clones here, not all; method: immunoSEQ multiplex PCR. The sample includes around 45,000 clones, about four fifths of them seen just once. Sample: PBMCs, taken around atezolizumab (anti-PD-L1) treatment. The receptor set was obtained from a man aged 55-75 years with urothelial cancer.

The chain combines TRBV29-1 with TRBJ2-2; possible D gene TRBD1, 5 bases. The CDR3 spans 13 residues. The germline gives CDR1 SQVTM, CDR2 ANQGSEA. Trimming left V 7 bases short and J 5 bases short, with 14 bases between. The CDR3: CSAHLGDTGELFF. In DNA, the CDR3 is TGCAGCGCCCATCTAGGGGATACCGGGGAGCTGTTTTTT.

The V and J genes are TRBV7-2 and TRBJ2-1; TRBD2 agrees at 10 bases. This CDR3 contains 16 residues. The germline CDR1 and CDR2 sequences are SGHTA and FQGNSA. J was trimmed by 2 bases and V by 4 bases; bases with no gene match: 5. CDR3 region: CASSYTSGGAYNEQFF. CDR3 nucleotides: TGTGCCAGCAGCTACACCAGCGGGGGGGCCTACAATGAGCAGTTCTTC.

The chain uses TRBV2 and TRBJ1-1; no reliable D call. This CDR3 is built from 18 residues. Germline V gene lookup returns CDR1 SNHLY and CDR2 FYNNEI. V lost 6 bases and J 1 base, leaving 24 bases between the germline ends. As DNA, the CDR3 is TGTGCCAGCAGCCTAGGAGGCAGTGGAGGTCAGACGAACACTGAAGCTTTCTTT. It yields the protein CASSLGGSGGQTNTEAFF.

J is TRBJ2-3 and V is TRBV5-1; 9 nucleotides align to TRBD2. Trimming took 0 bases from V and 1 from J; bases not matched to a gene: 6. The CDR3 spans 17 residues. The germline V gene has CDR1 SGHRS and CDR2 YFSETQ. This chain's CDR3 is CASSLAAERGGTDTQYF. The CDR3 DNA reads TGCGCCAGCAGCTTGGCGGCAGAGCGGGGGGGCACAGATACGCAGTATTTT.

The genes are TRBV6-1 and TRBJ2-7; D gene uncertain. Trimming took 6 bases from V and 0 from J, leaving 9 bases between them. CDR3 length: 13 amino acids. Per the germline V gene, CDR1 is MNHNS and CDR2 is SASEGT. The CDR3 nucleotides are TGTGCCAGCAGGGCGCAGGTCTCCTACGAGCAGTACTTC. Protein sequence: CASRAQVSYEQYF.

The V gene is TRBV28, the J gene TRBJ1-1; D gene unclear. Germline V gives CDR1 MDHEN, CDR2 SYDVKM. The CDR3 spans 12 residues. V lost 4 bases and J lost 1, with 4 bases in between. Written as DNA, the CDR3 is TGTGCCAGCAGTTGGGCGAACACTGAAGCTTTCTTT. Protein product: CASSWANTEAFF.

The chain recombines TRBV30 with TRBJ2-2, with no clear D. The CDR3 is 13 amino acids. V lost 2 bases and J 1 base, leaving 5 bases between the germline ends. CDR1 and CDR2 (germline): GTSNPN, SVGIG (reference sequence). This CDR3 is CAWSKRNTGELFF. CDR3 DNA sequence: TGTGCCTGGAGTAAGAGGAACACCGGGGAGCTGTTTTTT.

The chain recombines TRBV14 with TRBJ1-4, with D hard to call. Germline lookup yields CDR1 SGHDN and CDR2 FVKESK. V lost 3 bases and J lost 8, with 10 bases in between. This CDR3 has 13 amino acids. The CDR3 DNA follows: TGTGCCAGCAGCCAGCGACTGTTCGAAAAACTGTTTTTT. Its protein product is CASSQRLFEKLFF.

V gene TRBV9 combines with J gene TRBJ1-1; D ambiguous. This CDR3 has 13 amino acids. With 3 bases removed from V and 0 bases from J, the gap between germline ends came to 6 bases. CDR1 is SGDLS and CDR2 is YYNGEE in the germline V gene. The DNA of the CDR3 is TGTGCCAGCAGCGCCTACTTGAACACTGAAGCTTTCTTT. It encodes CASSAYLNTEAFF.

This clone appeared a few times. The chain employs TRBV10-3 and TRBJ2-7, with 9 bases fitting TRBD2. The CDR3 consists of 14 residues. The trim removed 0 bases at V and 7 bases at J, leaving 4 bases unmatched. The V gene's germline CDR1 is ENHRY and CDR2 SYGVKD. The DNA for the CDR3 is TGTGCCATCAGTGAGTCGGGACTAGCTTATGAGCAGTACTTC. It translates to CAISESGLAYEQYF.

The gene calls are TRBV9 and TRBJ2-1; TRBD1 agrees at 8 bases. Unmatched junction bases numbered 3, after V lost 4 bases and J lost 0 bases. The germline gives CDR1 SGDLS, CDR2 YYNGEE. The CDR3 is made up of 15 amino acids. As DNA, the CDR3 is TGTGCCAGCAGCCCGGACAGGGTCTCCTACAATGAGCAGTTCTTC. This sequence encodes CASSPDRVSYNEQFF.

The chain uses TRBV18 and TRBJ1-3; 7 nucleotides match TRBD1. This CDR3 is 18 amino acids long. With V trimmed by 4 bases and J by 0 bases, 12 bases remained unmatched. CDR1 is KGHSH and CDR2 is LQKENI in the germline V gene. The CDR3 is CASSRDEGTAFSGNTIYF. The DNA for the CDR3 is TGTGCCAGCTCACGGGACGAGGGGACAGCTTTCTCTGGAAACACCATATATTTT.

J is TRBJ2-3 and V is TRBV5-1, with TRBD2 identical over 13 bases. The V gene's germline CDR1 is SGHRS and CDR2 YFSETQ. Unmatched junction bases numbered 4, after V lost 4 bases and J lost 8 bases. This CDR3 spans 14 amino acids. This CDR3 is CASSTTSGGFTQYF. The CDR3 DNA is TGCGCCAGCAGCACGACTAGCGGGGGGTTTACGCAGTATTTT.

The chain carries TRBV6-5 and TRBJ1-1; a weak D match, TRBD1 (5 bases). Germline V gene data show CDR1 as MNHEY and CDR2 as SVGAGI. The CDR3 spans 13 residues. Deletions cut 5 bases from V and 11 bases from J, with 18 bases between. This CDR3 reads CASSPGWEGRAFF. The CDR3 DNA reads TGTGCCAGCAGTCCAGGGTGGGAGGGTAGGGCTTTCTTT.

The chain recombines TRBV11-2 with TRBJ1-2, with D hard to call. The CDR3 totals 13 residues. V was shortened by 5 bases and J by 6 bases, with 13 bases between the two germline ends. CDR1 is SGHAT and CDR2 is FQNNGV in the germline V gene. The CDR3 region is CASSPRGIDGYTF. CDR3 DNA: TGTGCCAGCAGCCCCCGCGGTATTGATGGCTACACCTTC.

The chain combines TRBV18 with TRBJ2-3, with 14 nucleotides matching TRBD2. Germline CDR1 and CDR2: KGHSH and LQKENI. The V gene end was trimmed by 4 bases and the J gene end by 4 bases; junction bases not matched to a gene: 7. The CDR3 runs to 17 residues. The CDR3 DNA reads TGTGCCAGCTCACTTCAGGGACTAGCGGGGGTGCCAGATACGCAGTATTTT. This translates into CASSLQGLAGVPDTQYF. The entire variable domain, with the rest obtained from reference TRBV18 and TRBJ2-3, is as follows: NAGVMQNPRHLVRRRGQEARLRCSPMKGHSHVYWYRQLPEEGLKFMVYLQKENIIDESGMPKERFSAEFPKEGPSILRIQQVVRGDSAAYFCASSLQGLAGVPDTQYFGPGTRLTVL.

The count of this clone is one. The V call is TRBV2, the J call TRBJ2-1; the match to TRBD2 covers 7 bases. The CDR3 spans 12 residues. V shed 5 bases and J 6 bases; nucleotides not matched to a gene: 1. Germline V CDR1 and CDR2: SNHLY, FYNNEI. The CDR3 region is CASSWEGNEQFF. The CDR3 nucleotides are TGTGCCAGCAGTTGGGAGGGCAATGAGCAGTTCTTC.